The 23 T cell receptor beta chains below come from one sample, sequenced in a study of blood T cell repertoires in COVID-19. Here immunoSEQ multiplex PCR was the method, and the copy in TCRdb shows in-frame clones only, minus some. Altogether over 200,000 clones are present, over 75% being singletons, with the ten largest covering 9.2%. The sequenced material came from PBMCs or T cells enriched from blood (not recorded which). These receptors originate from a middle-aged man who had recovered from COVID-19.

This rearrangement joins TRBV7-2 to TRBJ2-1, with D possibly TRBD2 on 5 matching bases. Germline CDR1 and CDR2: SGHTA and FQGNSA. V was trimmed by 1 base and J by 3 bases, leaving 13 bases between them. The CDR3 has 16 amino acids. CDR3 in DNA: TGTGCCAGCAGCTTAGTGGCGGGCCCCTTCTACAATGAGCAGTTCTTC. Translation gives CASSLVAGPFYNEQFF. Together with reference TRBV7-2 and TRBJ2-1, the CDR3 gives the full variable domain: GAGVSQSPSNKVTEKGKDVELRCDPISGHTALYWYRQSLGQGLEFLIYFQGNSAPDKSGLPSDRFSAERTGGSVSTLTIQRTQQEDSAVYLCASSLVAGPFYNEQFFGPGTRLTVL.

This sequence joins TRBV4-1 and TRBJ2-1, with a weak D call TRBD2 (6 bases). Germline values: CDR1 MGHRA, CDR2 YSYEKL. The CDR3 is 15 residues long. The ends were cut back, 4 bases at V and 8 bases at J, with 18 bases in the middle. CDR3: CASSLADRGWDEQFF. CDR3 nucleotide sequence: TGCGCCAGCAGCCTCGCCGATCGGGGGTGGGATGAGCAGTTCTTC.

This clone came up a few times. The genes are TRBV19 and TRBJ1-6, with a weak D call TRBD1 (5 bases). Per germline, CDR1 LNHDA and CDR2 SQIVND (reference sequence). The CDR3 runs to 15 residues. The V end lost 10 bases, the J end lost 6 bases, and 19 bases lay between the germline ends. CDR3 sequence reads: CATQPGRGVNSPLHF. In DNA form, the CDR3 reads TGTGCCACTCAACCGGGGCGGGGTGTTAATTCACCCCTCCACTTT. The complete variable domain, with remaining parts taken from reference TRBV19 and TRBJ1-6, reads DGGITQSPKYLFRKEGQNVTLSCEQNLNHDAMYWYRQDPGQGLRLIYYSQIVNDFQKGDIAEGYSVSREKKESFPLTVTSAQKNPTAFYLCATQPGRGVNSPLHFGNGTRLTVT.

In its sample, this clone was seen once. The chain has TRBV11-3 and TRBJ2-1; TRBD2 matches at 8 bases. The germline V gene encodes CDR1 SGHNT and CDR2 YENEEA. CDR3 length: 17 amino acids. The ends lost 5 bases at V and 4 bases at J; junction bases unmatched: 13. Here the CDR3 reads CASSLGIAGLGYNEQFF. CDR3 DNA sequence: TGTGCCAGCAGCCTTGGGATAGCGGGACTGGGATACAATGAGCAGTTCTTC.

This chain connects TRBV5-1 to TRBJ2-2, with D possibly being TRBD1 (6 bases). Looked up from germline, CDR1 is SGHRS and CDR2 is YFSETQ. Deletions cut 0 bases from V and 4 bases from J, with 10 bases between. The length of the CDR3 is 15 residues. The CDR3: CASSLGSGVTGELFF. The CDR3 nucleotides are TGCGCCAGCAGCTTGGGTTCAGGGGTCACCGGGGAGCTGTTTTTT. The full variable domain, with the rest looked up from reference TRBV5-1 and TRBJ2-2, is KAGVTQTPRYLIKTRGQQVTLSCSPISGHRSVSWYQQTPGQGLQFLFEYFSETQRNKGNFPGRFSGRQFSNSRSEMNVSTLELGDSALYLCASSLGSGVTGELFFGEGSRLTVL.

This chain joins TRBV27 and TRBJ2-1, with a tentative D call TRBD1 (6 bases). V gave up 3 bases and J gave up 6 bases, with 12 bases separating them. Germline CDR1 MNHEY, CDR2 SMNVEV (reference sequence). The CDR3 consists of 14 residues. The chain's CDR3 is CASSFDRLSNEQFF. The DNA of the CDR3 is TGTGCCAGCAGTTTTGACAGGCTGAGCAATGAGCAGTTCTTC.

This clone is a singleton in its sample. The V call is TRBV5-4, the J call TRBJ1-2, with 9 bases matching TRBD1. The CDR3 length is 14 residues. J lost 8 bases, V lost 4 bases, and 9 bases had no gene match. Germline V gives CDR1 SGHNT, CDR2 YYREEE (reference sequence). The DNA of the CDR3 is TGTGCCAGCAGCATACAGGGGGCGGGTGAAGGCTACACCTTC. This codes for CASSIQGAGEGYTF.

The rearrangement links TRBV7-8 to TRBJ2-2; 7 bases map to TRBD2. This CDR3 has 17 residues. Germline CDR1 reads SGHVS; CDR2 reads FQNEAQ. The J segment lost 4 bases and the V segment lost 5 bases, leaving 13 bases of the junction unmatched. The CDR3 loop reads CASSQTSSRRSTGELFF. The CDR3 nucleotides are TGTGCCAGCAGCCAGACTAGCTCCAGGCGATCCACCGGGGAGCTGTTTTTT. The variable domain in full, with the rest retrieved from reference TRBV7-8 and TRBJ2-2, is GAGVSQSPRYKVAKRGQDVALRCDPISGHVSLFWYQQALGQGPEFLTYFQNEAQLDKSGLPSDRFFAERPEGSVSTLKIQRTQQEDSAVYLCASSQTSSRRSTGELFFGEGSRLTVL.

This sequence joins TRBV19 and TRBJ1-3, with D perhaps matching TRBD1 (5 bases). Germline V gene data show CDR1 as LNHDA and CDR2 as SQIVND (reference sequence). V was trimmed by 7 bases and J by 0 bases, leaving 10 bases between them. The CDR3 has 14 residues. CDR3 sequence: CASKDRSSGNTIYF. The CDR3 coding sequence is TGTGCCAGTAAAGACAGAAGCTCTGGAAACACCATATATTTT.

This clone was detected a few times. The genes are TRBV6-5 and TRBJ2-2, with 7 bases fitting TRBD2. V was pared by 9 bases and J by 8 bases, with 12 bases of the junction left unmatched. The CDR3 loop spans 14 amino acids. CDR1 and CDR2 from the germline V gene are MNHEY and SVGAGI. This CDR3 reads CASNTHGGTGELFF. CDR3 nucleotides: TGTGCCAGTAACACCCACGGGGGGACGGGGGAGCTGTTTTTT.

The chain uses TRBV3-1 (or the pseudogene TRBV3-2) and TRBJ2-5, with 14 bases that match TRBD2. The CDR3 spans 17 residues. Unmatched junction bases numbered 6, after V lost 4 bases and J lost 2 bases. CDR1 and CDR2 (germline): LGHDT, YNNKEL (reference sequence). In DNA form, the CDR3 reads TGTGCCAGCAGCCCTGGGACTAGCGGGGGCCTTCAAGAGACCCAGTACTTC. The encoded protein is CASSPGTSGGLQETQYF.

The chain recombines TRBV4-1 with TRBJ1-3; D may be TRBD1 (5 bases). The CDR3 spans 16 residues. Germline CDR1 MGHRA, CDR2 YSYEKL. Trimming removed 1 base at V and 2 bases at J, with 12 bases between. CDR3 protein: CASSQGDPGAGNTIYF. CDR3 DNA: TGCGCCAGCAGCCAAGGTGACCCGGGGGCTGGAAACACCATATATTTT.

The chain uses TRBV2 and TRBJ1-1; 7 bases map to TRBD1. Germline V gene lookup returns CDR1 SNHLY and CDR2 FYNNEI. This CDR3 is 12 amino acids long. V shed 7 bases, J shed 3 bases, and the junction held 2 bases outside the gene matches. CDR3 coding DNA: TGTGCCAGCACAGGGGGGTACACTGAAGCTTTCTTT. It translates to CASTGGYTEAFF.

V is TRBV6-1 and J is TRBJ1-4, with 7 bases matching TRBD1. Per germline, CDR1 MNHNS and CDR2 SASEGT. This CDR3 has 14 amino acids. Unmatched junction bases numbered 4, after V lost 3 bases and J lost 6 bases. CDR3 nucleotides: TGTGCCAGCAGTGAGTCGGGGACAGATGAAAAACTGTTTTTT. This sequence encodes CASSESGTDEKLFF.

CDR3 sequence: CASSLNELDRVNGYTF. CDR3 coding DNA: TGTGCCAGCAGTCTTAACGAACTGGACAGGGTGAATGGCTACACCTTC. The rearrangement links TRBV27 to TRBJ1-2; TRBD1 matches 8 bases. In germline, CDR1 is MNHEY, CDR2 SMNVEV (reference sequence). V trimming: 5 bases; J trimming: 6 bases; junction bases outside the gene matches: 14. CDR3 length equals 16 residues.

The chain carries TRBV29-1 and TRBJ1-1; 9 nucleotides line up with TRBD1. Unmatched junction bases numbered 5, after V lost 2 bases and J lost 7 bases. Germline-derived CDR1 and CDR2 are SQVTM and ANQGSEA. This CDR3 is built from 13 residues. CDR3 in amino acids: CSVERGQGYEAFF. CDR3 bases: TGCAGCGTTGAAAGGGGACAGGGATATGAAGCTTTCTTT.

The J gene is TRBJ1-1, the V gene TRBV5-6; D gene uncertain. The CDR3 runs to 14 residues. Trimming took 2 bases from V and 5 from J, leaving 13 bases between them. Germline CDR1 SGHDT, CDR2 YYEEEE. The CDR3 protein is CASSFGERLTEAFF. CDR3 coding DNA: TGTGCCAGCAGCTTTGGGGAGCGGTTAACTGAAGCTTTCTTT.

The chain combines TRBV7-8 with TRBJ2-5; 9 bases line up with TRBD1. The junction had 6 bases not matched to a gene; V was cut back by 6 bases and J by 1 base. CDR1 is SGHVS, CDR2 FQNEAQ, per germline. The CDR3 covers 15 residues. The CDR3 sequence is CASSRDRVVQETQYF. CDR3 in DNA: TGTGCCAGCAGTCGGGACAGGGTGGTCCAAGAGACCCAGTACTTC.

The genes are TRBV5-1 and TRBJ2-2; D is possibly TRBD1 (5 bases). Per the germline V gene, CDR1 is SGHRS and CDR2 is YFSETQ. This CDR3 is built from 15 residues. V gave up 4 bases and J gave up 0 bases, with 10 bases separating them. CDR3 sequence reads: CASSADSANTGELFF. CDR3 in DNA: TGCGCCAGCAGCGCCGACAGCGCGAACACCGGGGAGCTGTTTTTT.

The V call is TRBV30, the J call TRBJ2-3; D perhaps matches TRBD2 (7 bases). CDR1 is GTSNPN, CDR2 SVGIG, per germline (reference sequence). The germline V and J ends were trimmed by 5 bases and 1 base, with 22 bases remaining between them. CDR3 size: 17 residues. This CDR3 is CAWARLSRGAGTDTQYF. Here the CDR3 DNA reads TGTGCCTGGGCTCGCCTTTCCCGGGGGGCGGGCACAGATACGCAGTATTTT.

The rearrangement links TRBV11-2 to TRBJ1-2, with D hard to call. Germline lookup yields CDR1 SGHAT and CDR2 FQNNGV. V gave up 0 bases and J gave up 0 bases, with 8 bases separating them. The CDR3 totals 15 residues. CDR3 in amino acids: CASSLEASANYGYTF. The CDR3 region has the DNA TGTGCCAGCAGCTTAGAGGCCAGTGCTAACTATGGCTACACCTTC.

A note on this clone: The junction departs from germline at one end; a sequencing error may be responsible. The chain uses TRBV5-1 and TRBJ1-1; maybe TRBD1 (5 bases). Looked up from germline, CDR1 is SGHRS and CDR2 is YFSETQ. This CDR3 contains 15 residues. CDR3 in DNA: TGCGCCAGCAACTTGGGGAGGGGTCTGAACACTGAAGCTTTCTTT. Its protein product is CASNLGRGLNTEAFF.

The rearrangement joins TRBV6-5 to TRBJ1-1, with TRBD1 identical over 7 bases. The CDR3 runs 15 residues. Trimming at V came to 0 bases and at J to 5 bases, leaving 6 bases not matched to a gene. CDR1 and CDR2 from the germline V gene are MNHEY and SVGAGI. The CDR3 nucleotides read TGTGCCAGCAGTTACTCGACAGGGTGGCAAACTGAAGCTTTCTTT. Protein sequence: CASSYSTGWQTEAFF.